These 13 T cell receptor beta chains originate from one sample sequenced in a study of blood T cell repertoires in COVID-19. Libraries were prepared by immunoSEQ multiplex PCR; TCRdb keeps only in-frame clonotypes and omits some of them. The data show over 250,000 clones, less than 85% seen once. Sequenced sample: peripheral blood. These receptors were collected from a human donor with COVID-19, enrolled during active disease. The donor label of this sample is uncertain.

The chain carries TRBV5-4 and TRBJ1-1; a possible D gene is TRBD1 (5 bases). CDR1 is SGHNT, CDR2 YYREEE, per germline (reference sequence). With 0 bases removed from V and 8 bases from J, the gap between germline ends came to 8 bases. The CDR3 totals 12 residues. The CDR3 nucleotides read TGTGCCAGCAGCTTGGAACAGGTCGAAGCTTTCTTT. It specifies CASSLEQVEAFF.

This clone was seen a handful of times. Here the CDR3 reads CASSVTGGRNTEAFF. CDR3 coding DNA: TGTGCCAGCAGCGTTACAGGGGGCCGGAACACTGAAGCTTTCTTT. The genes are TRBV9 and TRBJ1-1; 9 nucleotides line up with TRBD1. CDR1 is SGDLS and CDR2 is YYNGEE in the germline V gene. The CDR3 loop spans 15 amino acids. J gave up 1 base and V 2 bases, and 3 bases lay outside the gene matches.

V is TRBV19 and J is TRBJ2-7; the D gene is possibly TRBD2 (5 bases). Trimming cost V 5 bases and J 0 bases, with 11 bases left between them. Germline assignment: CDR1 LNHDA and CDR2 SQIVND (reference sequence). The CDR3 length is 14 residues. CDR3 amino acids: CASSLALSSYEQYF. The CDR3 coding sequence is TGTGCCAGTAGTCTAGCCTTGAGCTCCTACGAGCAGTACTTC.

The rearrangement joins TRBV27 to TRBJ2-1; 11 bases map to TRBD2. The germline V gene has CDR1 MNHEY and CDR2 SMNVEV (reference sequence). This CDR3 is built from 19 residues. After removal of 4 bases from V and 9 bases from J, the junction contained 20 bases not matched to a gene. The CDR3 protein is CASSSIPPQVSGRAGEQFF. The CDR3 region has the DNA TGTGCCAGCAGTTCAATCCCGCCTCAGGTTAGCGGGAGGGCTGGTGAGCAGTTCTTC.

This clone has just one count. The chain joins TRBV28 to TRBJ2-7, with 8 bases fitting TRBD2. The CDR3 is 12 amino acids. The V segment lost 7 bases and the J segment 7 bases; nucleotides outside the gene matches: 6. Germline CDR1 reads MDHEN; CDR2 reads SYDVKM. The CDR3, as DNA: TGTGCCAGCAACCTCGGACTAGCAGAGCAGTACTTC. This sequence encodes CASNLGLAEQYF. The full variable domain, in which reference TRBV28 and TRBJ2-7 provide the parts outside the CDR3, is DVKVTQSSRYLVKRTGEKVFLECVQDMDHENMFWYRQDPGLGLRLIYFSYDVKMKEKGDIPEGYSVSREKKERFSLILESASTNQTSMYLCASNLGLAEQYFGPGTRLTVT.

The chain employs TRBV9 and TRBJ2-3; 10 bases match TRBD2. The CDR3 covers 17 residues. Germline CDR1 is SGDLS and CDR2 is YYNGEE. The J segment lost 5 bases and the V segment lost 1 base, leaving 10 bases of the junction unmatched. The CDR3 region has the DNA TGTGCCAGCAGCGTAAATCCTAGCGGGAGAGGTATAGATACGCAGTATTTT. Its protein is CASSVNPSGRGIDTQYF.

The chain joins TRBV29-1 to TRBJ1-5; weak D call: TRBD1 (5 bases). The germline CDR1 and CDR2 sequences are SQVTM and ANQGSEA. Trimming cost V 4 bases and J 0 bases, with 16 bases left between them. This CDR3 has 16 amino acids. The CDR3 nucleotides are TGCAGCGTTGGGGGATCAGTCGGGGGTAGCAATCAGCCCCAGCATTTT. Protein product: CSVGGSVGGSNQPQHF.

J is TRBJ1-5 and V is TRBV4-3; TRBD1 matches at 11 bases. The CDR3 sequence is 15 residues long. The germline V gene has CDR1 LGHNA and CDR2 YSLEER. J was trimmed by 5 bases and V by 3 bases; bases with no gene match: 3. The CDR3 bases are TGCGCCAGCAGCCACTCGGGACAGGGGGATCAGCCCCAGCATTTT. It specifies CASSHSGQGDQPQHF.

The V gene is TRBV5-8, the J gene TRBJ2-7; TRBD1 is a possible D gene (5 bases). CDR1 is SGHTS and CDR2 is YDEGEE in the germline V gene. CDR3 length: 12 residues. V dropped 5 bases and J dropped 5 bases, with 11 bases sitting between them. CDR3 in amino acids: CASSRRVHEQYF. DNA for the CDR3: TGTGCCAGCAGTCGCAGGGTCCACGAGCAGTACTTC.

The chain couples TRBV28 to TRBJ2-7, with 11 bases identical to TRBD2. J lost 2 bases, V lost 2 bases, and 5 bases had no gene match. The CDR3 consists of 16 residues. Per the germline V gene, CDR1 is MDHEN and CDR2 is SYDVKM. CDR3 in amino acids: CASSLAGTSGPYEQYF. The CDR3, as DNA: TGTGCCAGCAGTTTAGCTGGGACTAGCGGACCCTACGAGCAGTACTTC.

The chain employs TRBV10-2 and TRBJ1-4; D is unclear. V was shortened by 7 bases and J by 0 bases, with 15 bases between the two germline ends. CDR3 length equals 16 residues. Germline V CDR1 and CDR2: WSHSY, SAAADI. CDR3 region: CASTLGESATNEKLFF. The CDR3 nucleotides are TGCGCCAGCACCCTCGGGGAGTCCGCAACTAATGAAAAACTGTTTTTT.

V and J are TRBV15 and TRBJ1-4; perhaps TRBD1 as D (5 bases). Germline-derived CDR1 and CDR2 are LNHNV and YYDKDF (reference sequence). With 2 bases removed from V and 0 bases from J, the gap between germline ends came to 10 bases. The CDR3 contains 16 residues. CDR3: CATSRPQGSTNEKLFF. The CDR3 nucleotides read TGTGCCACCAGCAGACCTCAGGGATCAACTAATGAAAAACTGTTTTTT.

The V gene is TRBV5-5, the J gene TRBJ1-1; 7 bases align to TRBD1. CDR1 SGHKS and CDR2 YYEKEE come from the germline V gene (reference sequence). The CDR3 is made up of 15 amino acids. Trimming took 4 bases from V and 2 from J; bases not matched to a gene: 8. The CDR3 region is CASSATGEGNTEAFF. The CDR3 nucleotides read TGTGCCAGCAGCGCTACAGGGGAAGGTAACACTGAAGCTTTCTTT. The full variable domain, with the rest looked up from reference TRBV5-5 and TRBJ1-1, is DAGVTQSPTHLIKTRGQQVTLRCSPISGHKSVSWYQQVLGQGPQFIFQYYEKEERGRGNFPDRFSARQFPNYSSELNVNALLLGDSALYLCASSATGEGNTEAFFGQGTRLTVV.